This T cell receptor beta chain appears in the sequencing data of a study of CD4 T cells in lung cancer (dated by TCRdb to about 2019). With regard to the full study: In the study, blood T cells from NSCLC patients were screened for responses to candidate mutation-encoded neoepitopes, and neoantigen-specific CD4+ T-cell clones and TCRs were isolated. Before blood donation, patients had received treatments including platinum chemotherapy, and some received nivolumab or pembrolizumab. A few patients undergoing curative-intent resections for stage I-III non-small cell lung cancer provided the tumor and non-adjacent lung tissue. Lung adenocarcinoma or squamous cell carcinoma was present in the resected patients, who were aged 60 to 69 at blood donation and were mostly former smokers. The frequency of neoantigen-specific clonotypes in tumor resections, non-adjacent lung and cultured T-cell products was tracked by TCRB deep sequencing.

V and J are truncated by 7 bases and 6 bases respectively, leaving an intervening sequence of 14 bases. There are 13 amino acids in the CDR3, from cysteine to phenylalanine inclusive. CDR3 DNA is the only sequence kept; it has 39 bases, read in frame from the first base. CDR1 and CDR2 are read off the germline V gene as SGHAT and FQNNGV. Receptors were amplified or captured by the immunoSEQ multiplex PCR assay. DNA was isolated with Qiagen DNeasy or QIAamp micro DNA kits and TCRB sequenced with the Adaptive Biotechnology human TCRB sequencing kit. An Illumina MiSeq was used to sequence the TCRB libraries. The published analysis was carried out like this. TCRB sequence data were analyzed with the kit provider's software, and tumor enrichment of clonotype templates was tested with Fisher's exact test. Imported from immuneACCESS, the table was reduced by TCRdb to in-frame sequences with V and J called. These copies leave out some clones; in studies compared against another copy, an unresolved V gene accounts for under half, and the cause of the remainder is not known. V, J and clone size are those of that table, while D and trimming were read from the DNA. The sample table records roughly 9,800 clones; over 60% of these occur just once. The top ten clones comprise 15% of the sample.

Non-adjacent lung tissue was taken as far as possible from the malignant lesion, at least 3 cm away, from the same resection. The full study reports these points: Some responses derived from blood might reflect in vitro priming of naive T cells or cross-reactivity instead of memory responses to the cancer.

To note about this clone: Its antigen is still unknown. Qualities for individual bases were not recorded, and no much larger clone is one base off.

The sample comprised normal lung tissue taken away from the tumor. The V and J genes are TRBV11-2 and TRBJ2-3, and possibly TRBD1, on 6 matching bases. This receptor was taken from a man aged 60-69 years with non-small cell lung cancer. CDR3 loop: CASTDRQVDTQYF. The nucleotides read TGTGCCAGCACCGACAGGCAGGTGGATACGCAGTATTTT.